This T cell receptor (beta chain) was recovered during a study of T-cell reconstitution after alpha-beta-depleted transplantation in children. General study results and limits: Some patients showed high day-60 TCRbeta diversity, which derived from surviving recipient T cells and thymic progenitors. Newly made T cells mostly supplied T-cell counts and diversity one year after transplant. Reportedly, alpha-beta T cells present about two months post-transplant originated from several hundred expanded clones of graft origin.

This CDR3 contains 15 residues. V shed 2 bases, J shed 3 bases, and the junction held 6 bases outside the gene matches. Germline V gene sequence: CDR1 DFQATT, CDR2 SNEGSKA (reference sequence). At least ten counts were recorded for this clonotype. Its antigen is unidentified. Unique molecular identifiers were incorporated when the TCRbeta library was constructed. From the PCR reads, TCRdb called clonotypes with MiXCR, one entry per CDR3 protein. This sample has fewer than 150,000 distinct CDR3 sequences; around 23% occur once, and the top ten carry about 10%. V is TRBV20-1 and J is TRBJ2-2, with 7 bases aligning to TRBD1. The receptor's source is a male patient aged 2 to 10 who had a stem cell transplant for chronic granulomatous disease, so the T cells may come from the graft donor. This sample comprised PBMCs, mostly from graft donor cells, obtained 180 days after TCRalphabeta/CD19-depleted stem cell transplant. The CDR3 DNA sequence: TGCAGTGCTAGAAGACAGGGTGCCTACACCGGGGAGCTGTTTTTT. Its protein product is CSARRQGAYTGELFF.